Shown below are 5 T cell receptor beta chains from a single sample sequenced in a study of blood T cell repertoires in COVID-19. Some clones are missing from TCRdb's copy, which holds only in-frame ones; the method was immunoSEQ multiplex PCR. The repertoire holds roughly 250,000 clones, with approximately 79% as singletons. Sequencing was carried out using peripheral blood. The receptors shown here come from a woman over 75 with active or convalescent COVID-19.

A word on this clone: Other DNA sequences in this specimen translate into the identical CDR3. This sequence joins TRBV18 and TRBJ1-2; possible D gene TRBD1, 5 bases. In germline, CDR1 is KGHSH, CDR2 LQKENI. Between the trimmed V and J ends, which lost 3 bases and 6 bases, there was a span of 11 bases. CDR3 length equals 13 residues. The CDR3 nucleotides are TGTGCCAGCTCACCCGATCGGGGGGATGGCTACACCTTC. It is translated as CASSPDRGDGYTF.

The chain couples TRBV7-9 to TRBJ2-7, with D perhaps TRBD2 (6 bases). This CDR3 has 15 amino acids. The V end lost 5 bases, the J end lost 3 bases, and 17 bases lay between the germline ends. Germline V gives CDR1 SEHNR, CDR2 FQNEAQ (reference sequence). For the CDR3, the DNA is TGTGCCAGCAGCCCGCGGGACGGATCTAACTACGAGCAGTACTTC. Its protein is CASSPRDGSNYEQYF.

This sequence joins TRBV28 and TRBJ1-1; weak D call: TRBD1 (5 bases). Trimming pared 2 bases from V and 7 bases from J, leaving 8 bases between. The CDR3 length is 12 residues. Looked up from germline, CDR1 is MDHEN and CDR2 is SYDVKM. The CDR3 sequence: CASSLQGVEAFF. The DNA of the CDR3 is TGTGCCAGCAGTTTACAGGGCGTTGAAGCTTTCTTT. Full variable domain (missing parts from reference TRBV28 and TRBJ1-1): DVKVTQSSRYLVKRTGEKVFLECVQDMDHENMFWYRQDPGLGLRLIYFSYDVKMKEKGDIPEGYSVSREKKERFSLILESASTNQTSMYLCASSLQGVEAFFGQGTRLTVV.

V usage is TRBV27 and J usage is TRBJ1-5; weak D call: TRBD1 (6 bases). Looked up from germline, CDR1 is MNHEY and CDR2 is SMNVEV (reference sequence). V gave up 4 bases and J gave up 2 bases, with 9 bases separating them. The CDR3 contains 14 residues. The CDR3 nucleotides are TGTGCCAGCAGTTCACAGGGTGGCAATCAGCCCCAGCATTTT. Its protein product is CASSSQGGNQPQHF.

The V and J genes are TRBV5-1 and TRBJ2-1, with D hard to call. The ends were cut back, 4 bases at V and 10 bases at J, with 12 bases in the middle. The CDR3 is made up of 12 amino acids. The germline V gene has CDR1 SGHRS and CDR2 YFSETQ. CDR3 coding DNA: TGCGCCAGCAGCGAACCCTCCGGGGAGCAGTTCTTC. Encoded protein: CASSEPSGEQFF.